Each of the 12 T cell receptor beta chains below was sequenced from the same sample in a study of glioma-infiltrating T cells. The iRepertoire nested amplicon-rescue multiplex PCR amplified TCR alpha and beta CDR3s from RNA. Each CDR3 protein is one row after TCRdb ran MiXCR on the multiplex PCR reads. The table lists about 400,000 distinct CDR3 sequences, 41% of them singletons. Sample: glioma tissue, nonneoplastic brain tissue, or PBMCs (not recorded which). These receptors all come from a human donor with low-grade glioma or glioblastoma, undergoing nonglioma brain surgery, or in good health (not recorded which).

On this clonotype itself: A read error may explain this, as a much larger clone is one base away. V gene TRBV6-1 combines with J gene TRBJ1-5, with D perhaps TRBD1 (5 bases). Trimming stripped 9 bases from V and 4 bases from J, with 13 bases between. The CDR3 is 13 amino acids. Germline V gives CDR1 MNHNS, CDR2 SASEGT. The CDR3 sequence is CARNQGRNQPQHF. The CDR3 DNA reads TGTGCCAGAAATCAGGGACGGAATCAGCCCCAGCATTTT.

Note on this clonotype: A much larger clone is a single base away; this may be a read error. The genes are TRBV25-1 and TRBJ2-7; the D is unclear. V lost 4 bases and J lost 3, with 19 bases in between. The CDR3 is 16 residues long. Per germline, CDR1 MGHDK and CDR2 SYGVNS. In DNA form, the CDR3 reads TGTGCCAGCAGTGCTCCGCTTAGGGCACTCTTCTACGAGCAGTACTTC. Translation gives CASSAPLRALFYEQYF.

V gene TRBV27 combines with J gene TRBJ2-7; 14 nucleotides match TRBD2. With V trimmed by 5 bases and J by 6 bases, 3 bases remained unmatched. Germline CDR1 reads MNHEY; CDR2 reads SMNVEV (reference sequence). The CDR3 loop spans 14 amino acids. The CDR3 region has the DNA TGTGCCAGCAGTCGGACTAGCGGGAGGTTCGAGCAGTACTTC. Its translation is CASSRTSGRFEQYF.

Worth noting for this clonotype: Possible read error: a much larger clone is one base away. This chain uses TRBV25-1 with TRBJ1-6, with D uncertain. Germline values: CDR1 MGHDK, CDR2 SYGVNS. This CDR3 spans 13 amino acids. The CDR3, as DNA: TGTGCCAGCAGTGAACAGAATAATTCACCCTTCCACTTT. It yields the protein CASSEQNNSPFHF.

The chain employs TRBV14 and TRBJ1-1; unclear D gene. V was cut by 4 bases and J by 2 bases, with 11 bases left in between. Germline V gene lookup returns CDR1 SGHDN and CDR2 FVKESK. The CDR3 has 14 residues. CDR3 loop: CASSRIRRNTEAFF. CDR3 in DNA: TGTGCCAGCAGCCGAATCCGGAGAAACACTGAAGCTTTCTTT.

The CDR3 region is CASSTHRDEGTSGYNEQFF. CDR3 nucleotide sequence: TGTGCCAGCAGCACTCACAGGGACGAGGGGACTAGCGGGTACAATGAGCAGTTCTTC. This chain links TRBV9 with TRBJ2-1, with 12 nucleotides matching TRBD2. CDR3 size: 19 residues. Per germline, CDR1 SGDLS and CDR2 YYNGEE. Trimming at V came to 4 bases and at J to 4 bases, leaving 15 bases not matched to a gene. Filled out from reference TRBV9 and TRBJ2-1, the complete variable domain reads DSGVTQTPKHLITATGQRVTLRCSPRSGDLSVYWYQQSLDQGLQFLIQYYNGEERAKGNILERFSAQQFPDLHSELNLSSLELGDSALYFCASSTHRDEGTSGYNEQFFGPGTRLTVL.

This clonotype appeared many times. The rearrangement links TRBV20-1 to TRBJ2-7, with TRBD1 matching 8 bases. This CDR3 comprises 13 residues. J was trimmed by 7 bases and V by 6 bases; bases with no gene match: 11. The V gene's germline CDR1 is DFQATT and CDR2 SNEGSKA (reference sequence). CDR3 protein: CSAIWTGLGEQYF. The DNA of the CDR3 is TGCAGTGCCATATGGACAGGGTTAGGGGAGCAGTACTTC.

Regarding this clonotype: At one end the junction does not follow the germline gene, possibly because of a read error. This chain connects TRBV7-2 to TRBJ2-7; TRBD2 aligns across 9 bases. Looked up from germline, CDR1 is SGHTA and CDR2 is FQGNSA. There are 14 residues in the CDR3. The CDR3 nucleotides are TGTGCCAGCAGCTCAAGCGGGAGGTCGGGGGAGCAGAACTTC. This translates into CASSSSGRSGEQNF.

The CDR3, as DNA: TGCGCCAGCAGCCAGGACCCCCCGGGACAGGGTGGCTACGAGCAGTTCTTC. It specifies CASSQDPPGQGGYEQFF. The V call is TRBV4-1, the J call TRBJ2-1; TRBD1 matches at 9 bases. Germline V gives CDR1 MGHRA, CDR2 YSYEKL. With 3 bases clipped from V and 10 bases from J, the junction kept 16 bases outside the gene matches. The CDR3 is made up of 17 amino acids.

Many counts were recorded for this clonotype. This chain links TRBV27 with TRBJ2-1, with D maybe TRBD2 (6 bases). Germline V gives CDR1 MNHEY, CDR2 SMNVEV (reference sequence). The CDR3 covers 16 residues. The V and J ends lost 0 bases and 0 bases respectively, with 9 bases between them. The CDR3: CASSLSAGSSYNEQFF. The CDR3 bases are TGTGCCAGCAGTTTATCAGCCGGGAGCTCCTACAATGAGCAGTTCTTC.

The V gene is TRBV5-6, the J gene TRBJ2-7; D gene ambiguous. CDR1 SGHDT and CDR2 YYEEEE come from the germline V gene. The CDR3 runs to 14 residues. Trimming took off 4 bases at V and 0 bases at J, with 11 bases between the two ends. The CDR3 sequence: CASSLAGISYEQYF. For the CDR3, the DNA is TGTGCCAGCAGCCTGGCTGGGATCTCCTACGAGCAGTACTTC.

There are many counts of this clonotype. The CDR3 region has the DNA TGCAGTGCCGGCCTCTACAATGAGCAGTTCTTC. It specifies CSAGLYNEQFF. This chain uses TRBV20-1 with TRBJ2-1; no definite D call. The CDR3 loop spans 11 amino acids. The germline CDR1 and CDR2 sequences are DFQATT and SNEGSKA (reference sequence). With 6 bases removed from V and 3 bases from J, the gap between germline ends came to 6 bases.